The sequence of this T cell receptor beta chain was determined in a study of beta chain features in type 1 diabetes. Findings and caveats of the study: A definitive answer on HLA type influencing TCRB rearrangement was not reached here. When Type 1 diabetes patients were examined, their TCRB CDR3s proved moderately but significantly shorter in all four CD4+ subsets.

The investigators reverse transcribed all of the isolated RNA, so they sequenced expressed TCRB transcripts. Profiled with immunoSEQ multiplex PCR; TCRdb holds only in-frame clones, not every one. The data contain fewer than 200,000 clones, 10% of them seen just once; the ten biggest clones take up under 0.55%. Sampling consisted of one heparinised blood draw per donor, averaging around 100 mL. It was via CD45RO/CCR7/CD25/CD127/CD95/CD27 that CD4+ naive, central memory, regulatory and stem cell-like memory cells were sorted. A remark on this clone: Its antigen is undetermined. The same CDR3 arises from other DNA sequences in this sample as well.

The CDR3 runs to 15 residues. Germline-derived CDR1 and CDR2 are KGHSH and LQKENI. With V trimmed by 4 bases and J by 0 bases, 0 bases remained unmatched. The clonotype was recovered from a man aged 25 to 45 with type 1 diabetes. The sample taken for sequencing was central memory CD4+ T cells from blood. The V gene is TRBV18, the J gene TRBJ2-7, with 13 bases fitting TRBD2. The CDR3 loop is CASSRTSGSSYEQYF. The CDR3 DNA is TGTGCCAGCTCACGGACTAGCGGGAGCTCCTACGAGCAGTACTTC. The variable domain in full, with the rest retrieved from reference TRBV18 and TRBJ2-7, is NAGVMQNPRHLVRRRGQEARLRCSPMKGHSHVYWYRQLPEEGLKFMVYLQKENIIDESGMPKERFSAEFPKEGPSILRIQQVVRGDSAAYFCASSRTSGSSYEQYFGPGTRLTVT.